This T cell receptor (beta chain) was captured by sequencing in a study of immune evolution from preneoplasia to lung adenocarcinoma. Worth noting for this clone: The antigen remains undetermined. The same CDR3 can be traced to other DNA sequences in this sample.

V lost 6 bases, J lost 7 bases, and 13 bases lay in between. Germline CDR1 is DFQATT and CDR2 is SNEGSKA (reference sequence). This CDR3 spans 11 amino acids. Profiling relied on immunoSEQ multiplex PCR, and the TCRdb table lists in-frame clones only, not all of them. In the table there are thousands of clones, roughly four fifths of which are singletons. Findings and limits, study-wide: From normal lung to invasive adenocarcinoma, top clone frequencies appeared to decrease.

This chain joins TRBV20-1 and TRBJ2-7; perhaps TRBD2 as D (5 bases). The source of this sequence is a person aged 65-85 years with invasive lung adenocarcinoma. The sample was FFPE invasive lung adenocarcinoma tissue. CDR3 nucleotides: TGCAGTGCCGGGAAGCAGAGAGAGCAGTACTTC. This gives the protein CSAGKQREQYF.